This TCR beta chain came from a study of T cell responses to AZD1222 COVID-19 vaccine. Overall study findings and caveats: Without day 14 samples, only post-peak T cell repertoires were studied. With dominance at 160-218 and 743-854, vaccine-associated CD4 TCRs spanned spike. Donors were largely white British and mainly female; clonal diversity was possibly underestimated. Just a handful of people given AZD1222 tested seropositive at baseline.

Sequencing used immunoSEQ multiplex PCR; TCRdb keeps in-frame clones, though not all of them. Here the sample spans around 100,000 clones, approximately 86% being singletons. In the case of this clone: Its antigen is unknown.

The V gene lost 3 bases and the J gene lost 0 bases, with 11 bases spanning the gap. CDR1 is SGHRS, CDR2 YFSETQ, per germline. This CDR3 has 15 residues. Source: peripheral blood, taken 28 days after the second dose of the MenACWY control vaccine. This clonotype was obtained from an adult who received the MenACWY meningococcal vaccine as a control. This chain connects TRBV5-1 to TRBJ2-3, with a tentative D call TRBD2 (5 bases). CDR3 amino acids: CASSSQRSSTDTQYF. CDR3 nucleotides: TGCGCCAGCAGCTCACAGCGGAGTAGCACAGATACGCAGTATTTT. Based on the CDR3 plus reference TRBV5-1 and TRBJ2-3, the full variable domain is KAGVTQTPRYLIKTRGQQVTLSCSPISGHRSVSWYQQTPGQGLQFLFEYFSETQRNKGNFPGRFSGRQFSNSRSEMNVSTLELGDSALYLCASSSQRSSTDTQYFGPGTRLTVL.